Listed here are 25 T cell receptor beta chains from one sample, sequenced in a study of shared clonotypes between healthy human individuals. Assay: immunoSEQ multiplex PCR; the TCRdb copy retains only in-frame clones and omits some. In the table there are 2,500,000 or so clones, about 90% of which are singletons. The source material was naive CD4+ T cells from PBMCs. The subset denotes: CD45RA+ positively selected. The receptors come from a man between 18 and 35 years old in good health. Some clones in this sample may be carry-over from other donors' samples.

This rearrangement joins TRBV6-6 to TRBJ1-5, with 9 nucleotides matching TRBD1. The CDR3 runs 15 residues. From germline, CDR1 is MNHNY and CDR2 SVGAGI (reference sequence). The J segment lost 6 bases and the V segment lost 6 bases, leaving 9 bases of the junction unmatched. CDR3 protein: CASRTQGAAIQPQHF. As DNA, the CDR3 is TGTGCCAGCAGAACACAGGGGGCCGCGATTCAGCCCCAGCATTTT.

This sequence joins TRBV6-1 and TRBJ2-7, with D possibly matching TRBD1 (5 bases). The CDR3 has 16 amino acids. V lost 3 bases and J lost 1, with 16 bases in between. From germline, CDR1 is MNHNS and CDR2 SASEGT. In DNA form, the CDR3 reads TGTGCCAGCAGTGATAAAGGGGCAGCGAAGTCCTACGAGCAGTACTTC. It yields the protein CASSDKGAAKSYEQYF.

The rearrangement joins TRBV19 to TRBJ1-2, with TRBD1 matching 9 bases. The CDR3 has 14 amino acids. V shed 5 bases, J shed 6 bases, and the junction held 7 bases outside the gene matches. Germline assignment: CDR1 LNHDA and CDR2 SQIVND (reference sequence). CDR3 loop: CASSLGGTGNGYTF. CDR3 DNA: TGTGCCAGTAGTCTGGGAGGGACAGGGAATGGCTACACCTTC.

This clone was picked up one time. The chain joins TRBV7-9 to TRBJ1-1, with D perhaps TRBD1 (6 bases). V was shortened by 7 bases and J by 5 bases, with 14 bases between the two germline ends. Germline loops: CDR1 SEHNR, CDR2 FQNEAQ (reference sequence). The CDR3 has 13 amino acids. CDR3 in DNA: TGTGCCAGCACCCCACAGGGCGGTACTGAAGCTTTCTTT. Translated: CASTPQGGTEAFF.

The rearrangement joins TRBV28 to TRBJ2-3, with 7 positions matching TRBD1. This CDR3 region has 15 residues. Trimming removed 5 bases from V and 4 bases from J; junction bases left unmatched: 9. Germline assignment: CDR1 MDHEN and CDR2 SYDVKM. CDR3 region: CASSLPQGNSDTQYF. DNA for the CDR3: TGTGCCAGCAGTCTACCACAGGGGAATTCAGATACGCAGTATTTT.

J is TRBJ2-1 and V is TRBV4-1; 12 bases align to TRBD2. CDR1 and CDR2 (germline): MGHRA, YSYEKL. V shed 8 bases, J shed 8 bases, and the junction held 10 bases outside the gene matches. The CDR3 loop spans 15 amino acids. CDR3 bases: TGCGCCAGCTCCGTACCGACTAGCGGGAGACATGAGCAGTTCTTC. Its protein product is CASSVPTSGRHEQFF.

The chain joins TRBV9 to TRBJ2-7; 8 positions agree with TRBD2. J gave up 3 bases and V 4 bases, and 3 bases lay outside the gene matches. There are 13 residues in the CDR3. Germline V gene data show CDR1 as SGDLS and CDR2 as YYNGEE. Here the CDR3 DNA reads TGTGCCAGCAGCACCCGGGGGGGCTACGAGCAGTACTTC. Protein product: CASSTRGGYEQYF.

This chain joins TRBV2 and TRBJ1-4; 9 bases are shared with TRBD1. With 4 bases clipped from V and 8 bases from J, the junction kept 11 bases outside the gene matches. Per the germline V gene, CDR1 is SNHLY and CDR2 is FYNNEI. There are 16 residues in the CDR3. CDR3 nucleotide sequence: TGTGCCAGCAGTGTGGATCGGACAGGGGTGGGAGAAAAACTGTTTTTT. It codes for CASSVDRTGVGEKLFF.

The chain links TRBV28 to TRBJ2-5, with D perhaps matching TRBD1 (5 bases). Trimming took 2 bases from V and 5 from J, leaving 12 bases between them. The CDR3 is made up of 14 amino acids. Per germline, CDR1 MDHEN and CDR2 SYDVKM. CDR3 residues: CASSLQGFVETQYF. CDR3 in DNA: TGTGCCAGCAGTTTACAGGGTTTTGTGGAGACCCAGTACTTC.

The chain has TRBV2 and TRBJ2-7; 10 bases fit TRBD2. CDR1 and CDR2 (germline): SNHLY, FYNNEI. The V gene end was trimmed by 6 bases and the J gene end by 5 bases; junction bases not matched to a gene: 19. The CDR3 is 18 residues long. Written as DNA, the CDR3 is TGTGCCAGCAGCAAGTTGGACAGCCCTAGCGGGAGTGCCCACGAGCAGTACTTC. Translating it yields CASSKLDSPSGSAHEQYF.

The V and J genes are TRBV5-1 and TRBJ2-5; 7 positions match TRBD1. Per germline, CDR1 SGHRS and CDR2 YFSETQ. V dropped 2 bases and J dropped 5; count of bases not matched to a gene: 3. The CDR3 contains 13 residues. CDR3 amino acids: CASSFTGDETQYF. DNA for the CDR3: TGCGCCAGCAGCTTTACAGGGGACGAGACCCAGTACTTC.

V usage is TRBV2 and J usage is TRBJ1-5, with 10 nucleotides matching TRBD1. The V segment lost 7 bases and the J segment 6 bases; nucleotides outside the gene matches: 9. Per germline, CDR1 SNHLY and CDR2 FYNNEI. The CDR3 is 15 amino acids. In DNA form, the CDR3 reads TGTGCCAGCAACCGACAGGGGGCGCAGGGTCAGCCCCAGCATTTT. It encodes CASNRQGAQGQPQHF.

The rearrangement joins TRBV9 to TRBJ1-3; no firm D call. The germline gives CDR1 SGDLS, CDR2 YYNGEE. The CDR3 length is 16 residues. Trimming pared 1 base from V and 0 bases from J, leaving 11 bases between. CDR3 bases: TGTGCCAGCAGCGTACCCAGATTAAGCTCTGGAAACACCATATATTTT. It translates to CASSVPRLSSGNTIYF.

With respect to this clone: This same CDR3 is encoded by further DNA sequences in the sample. The chain uses TRBV12-5 and TRBJ2-5; D might be TRBD2 (7 bases). The germline gives CDR1 LGHNT, CDR2 FRNRAP. The CDR3 has 13 residues. Trimming took 6 bases from V and 5 from J, leaving 13 bases between them. The CDR3 sequence is CASGLGGGETQYF. CDR3 sequence (DNA): TGTGCTAGTGGACTAGGGGGAGGGGAGACCCAGTACTTC.

With respect to this clone: Other nucleotide sequences in the sample specify the same CDR3. The chain links TRBV7-3 to TRBJ2-2, with 9 bases aligning to TRBD2. The CDR3 has 14 residues. Trimming took 5 bases from V and 5 from J; bases not matched to a gene: 3. The germline V gene has CDR1 SGHTA and CDR2 FQGTGA. This CDR3 reads CASSPAGGTGELFF. The CDR3 coding sequence is TGTGCCAGCAGCCCCGCGGGGGGGACCGGGGAGCTGTTTTTT.

DNA of the CDR3: TGTGCCAGTAGTATCGGAAGGGGGCTGAACACTGAAGCTTTCTTT. This gives the protein CASSIGRGLNTEAFF. The chain combines TRBV19 with TRBJ1-1, with 7 bases that match TRBD1. V shed 3 bases and J 0 bases; nucleotides not matched to a gene: 4. The CDR3 covers 15 residues. Germline V gives CDR1 LNHDA, CDR2 SQIVND (reference sequence).

V gene TRBV28 combines with J gene TRBJ2-4; TRBD2 aligns across 7 bases. Trimming took 2 bases from V and 2 from J; bases not matched to a gene: 6. Germline loops: CDR1 MDHEN, CDR2 SYDVKM. The CDR3 sequence is 16 residues long. The CDR3 loop is CASSLRSGGPKNIQYF. The CDR3 region has the DNA TGTGCCAGCAGTTTAAGGTCGGGAGGTCCCAAAAACATTCAGTACTTC.

This rearrangement joins TRBV5-4 to TRBJ2-2; D gene uncertain. Germline V lookup: CDR1 SGHNT, CDR2 YYREEE (reference sequence). Trimming removed 1 base from V and 0 bases from J, with 7 bases in between. CDR3 length equals 15 residues. CDR3 protein: CASSLSVPNTGELFF. DNA of the CDR3: TGTGCCAGCAGCTTGTCAGTGCCGAACACCGGGGAGCTGTTTTTT.

This chain links TRBV5-1 with TRBJ1-1; maybe TRBD1 (6 bases). V lost 6 bases, J lost 1 base, and 16 bases lay in between. The CDR3 extends over 15 amino acids. CDR1 is SGHRS and CDR2 is YFSETQ in the germline V gene. The CDR3, as DNA: TGCGCCAGCAACCCAGGGGCGGCGGGGAACACTGAAGCTTTCTTT. It specifies CASNPGAAGNTEAFF.

The rearrangement links TRBV2 to TRBJ1-5; D may be TRBD1 (5 bases). The CDR3 consists of 16 residues. V was cut by 4 bases and J by 4 bases, with 17 bases left in between. Germline CDR1 reads SNHLY; CDR2 reads FYNNEI. The DNA for the CDR3 is TGTGCCAGCAGTGGTTTCGTAGGGGCGCTAAATCAGCCCCAGCATTTT. Its protein product is CASSGFVGALNQPQHF.

The V and J genes are TRBV5-1 and TRBJ2-3, with D perhaps matching TRBD2 (6 bases). V dropped 4 bases and J dropped 4 bases, with 22 bases sitting between them. Germline lookup yields CDR1 SGHRS and CDR2 YFSETQ. This CDR3 is built from 17 residues. In DNA form, the CDR3 reads TGCGCCAGCAGCCTTAATCCCCTCGTTGGGGAGGCAGATACGCAGTATTTT. It yields the protein CASSLNPLVGEADTQYF.

This chain uses TRBV28 with TRBJ2-1; D uncertain. The germline gives CDR1 MDHEN, CDR2 SYDVKM. The CDR3 is made up of 16 amino acids. V lost 3 bases, J lost 0 bases, and 12 bases lay in between. CDR3 amino acids: CASSLMAASSYNEQFF. CDR3 DNA: TGTGCCAGCAGTTTGATGGCGGCGAGCTCCTACAATGAGCAGTTCTTC. The full variable domain, its missing parts supplied by reference TRBV28 and TRBJ2-1, is DVKVTQSSRYLVKRTGEKVFLECVQDMDHENMFWYRQDPGLGLRLIYFSYDVKMKEKGDIPEGYSVSREKKERFSLILESASTNQTSMYLCASSLMAASSYNEQFFGPGTRLTVL.

The gene calls are TRBV4-3 and TRBJ1-4; D may be TRBD1 (6 bases). Germline CDR1 reads LGHNA; CDR2 reads YSLEER. Trimming took 1 base from V and 7 from J, leaving 16 bases between them. There are 16 residues in the CDR3. As DNA, the CDR3 is TGCGCCAGCAGCCAAGCCAACAGGGCGGTTCGTGAAAAACTGTTTTTT. Its translation is CASSQANRAVREKLFF.

CDR3 sequence (DNA): TGTGCCAGCAGTTACGCCAATGGACGTGGGGCCAACGTCCTGACTTTC. As protein: CASSYANGRGANVLTF. The chain recombines TRBV6-5 with TRBJ2-6; D is unresolved. The germline CDR1 and CDR2 sequences are MNHEY and SVGAGI. Trimming shortened V by 2 bases and J by 3 bases, and 11 bases separated the two germline ends. The CDR3 runs 16 residues.

The chain employs TRBV7-9 and TRBJ1-2; 7 positions match TRBD1. CDR3 length equals 14 residues. CDR1 SEHNR and CDR2 FQNEAQ come from the germline V gene (reference sequence). The J segment lost 0 bases and the V segment lost 5 bases, leaving 3 bases of the junction unmatched. CDR3: CASSLTGPNYGYTF. DNA for the CDR3: TGTGCCAGCAGCCTGACAGGGCCTAACTATGGCTACACCTTC.